This is a list of T cell receptor beta chains from one sample in a study of blood T cell repertoires in COVID-19. Repertoires were generated with immunoSEQ multiplex PCR, while TCRdb's copy carries only in-frame clones and drops some. The table lists about 85,000 clones, 85% to 90% of them singletons. The material sequenced was peripheral blood. Receptors originate from a woman of 80 years or more with acute or convalescent COVID-19. The conserved cysteine and the conserved F or W are not part of the CDR3 here.

CDR3aa	v_gene
ASSMDKVDGYT	TRBV6-5
ASKGLAGSYEQY	TRBV6-5
ASSSRETQY	TRBV7-9
ASSGSSYNSPLH	TRBV5-1
SVRDRVNTEAF	TRBV29-1
ASSSGTGHNTEAF	TRBV6-5
TSSLSTGQNSPLH	TRBV1
ASSIILAGRYEQY	TRBV19
SAGGRAETQY	TRBV29-1
ASSAHPQTGEGYSNQPQH	TRBV6-1
ASSQETSGGWEQY	TRBV4-3
ASGTGRETQY	TRBV5-1
ASSLGLAGVGGKNIQY	TRBV6-6
ASSFSQGAHSPLH	TRBV6-2/TRBV6-3
ASSPETGGNEQF	TRBV18
ASTSGYEQY	TRBV19
SATPTGAYNEQF	TRBV29-1
ASSVSSGLSYNEQF	TRBV6-1
ASSNGILRGNEKLF	TRBV5-8
ASSKQSQLSGTEAF	TRBV19
SAGLGLGYT	TRBV20-1
ASSFLPGTVRDEQF	TRBV7-3
ASSLAQRPEQF	TRBV7-2
ASSPDGRTYGYT	TRBV18
ASSSGQPQH	TRBV6-6
ASSLWTSGNSETQY	TRBV5-1
ASSLALRQGADTQY	TRBV5-1
ASSLNGQATKETQY	TRBV5-1
ASSEIGQGYSGANVLT	TRBV2
ASSRDRGVPGELF	TRBV5-4
ASSNQETQY	TRBV18
ASSLGLHNEQF	TRBV5-1
ASSLAWSTQETQY	TRBV7-8
ASSSRVGGNSNTEAF	TRBV6-2/TRBV6-3
ASSIGTTGSQPQH	TRBV19
ASNRAGTNTGELF	TRBV19